This TCR beta chain stems from a study of post-analysis software for immune sequencing data. The study, taken as a whole, reports: Roughly 5 TRBV segments, TRBV5-6, TRBV5-1 and TRBV20-1 among them, were found more frequent in patients than controls.

As concerns this clonotype: The antigen remains undetermined.

The germline V gene has CDR1 SNHLY and CDR2 FYNNEI. The CDR3 is made up of 15 amino acids. V was clipped by 3 bases and J by 4 bases; unmatched bases: 4. cDNA libraries of TCR beta carried unique molecular identifiers. Each batch of roughly 1 to 11 million T cells produced around 460,000 cDNA molecules. MiXCR, run by TCRdb on the PCR reads, gives a single entry per CDR3 protein. The sample records roughly 400,000 distinct CDR3 sequences, approximately 38% being singletons. The sample comprised blood. The rearrangement links TRBV2 to TRBJ1-4; 8 bases align to TRBD1. The clonotype was recovered from a girl aged 2-10 years with multiple sclerosis. DNA of the CDR3: TGTGCCAGCAGTGAGCCAGGGGGCTTTAATGAAAAACTGTTTTTT. Protein sequence: CASSEPGGFNEKLFF.